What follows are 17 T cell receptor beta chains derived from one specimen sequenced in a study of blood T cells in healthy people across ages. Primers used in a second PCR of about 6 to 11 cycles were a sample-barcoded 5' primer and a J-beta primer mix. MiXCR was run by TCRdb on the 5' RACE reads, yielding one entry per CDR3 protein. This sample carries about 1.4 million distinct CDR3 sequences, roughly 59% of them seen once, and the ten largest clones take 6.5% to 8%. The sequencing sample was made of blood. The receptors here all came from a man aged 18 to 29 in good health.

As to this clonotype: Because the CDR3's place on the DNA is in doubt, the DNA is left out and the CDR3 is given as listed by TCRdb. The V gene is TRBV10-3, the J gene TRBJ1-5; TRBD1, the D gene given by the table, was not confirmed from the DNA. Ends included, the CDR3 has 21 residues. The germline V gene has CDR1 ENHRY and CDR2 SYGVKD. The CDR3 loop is CAISEPRGNDQPQHFGGGMHF.

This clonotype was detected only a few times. CDR3 sequence: CASSQAWMNEKLFF. The CDR3 DNA is TGCGCCAGCAGCCAAGCGTGGATGAATGAAAAACTGTTTTTT. V gene TRBV4-3 combines with J gene TRBJ1-4; D is uncertain. CDR1 is LGHNA and CDR2 is YSLEER in the germline V gene. This CDR3 is built from 14 residues. V was pared by 1 base and J by 5 bases, with 8 bases between.

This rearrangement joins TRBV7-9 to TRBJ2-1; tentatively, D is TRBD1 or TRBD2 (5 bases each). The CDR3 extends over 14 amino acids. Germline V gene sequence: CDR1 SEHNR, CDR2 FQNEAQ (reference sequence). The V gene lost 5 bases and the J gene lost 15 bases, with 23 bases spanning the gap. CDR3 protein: CASSQSVVSGQWFF. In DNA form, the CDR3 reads TGTGCCAGCAGCCAGTCAGTAGTATCGGGGCAGTGGTTCTTC.

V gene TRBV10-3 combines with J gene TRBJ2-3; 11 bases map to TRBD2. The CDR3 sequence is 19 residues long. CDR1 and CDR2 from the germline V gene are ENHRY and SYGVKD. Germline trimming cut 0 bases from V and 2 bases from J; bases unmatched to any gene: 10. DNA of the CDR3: TGTGCCATCAGTGAGTCGAGTGCTAGCGGGGGGCTGAACACAGATACGCAGTATTTT. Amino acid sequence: CAISESSASGGLNTDTQYF.

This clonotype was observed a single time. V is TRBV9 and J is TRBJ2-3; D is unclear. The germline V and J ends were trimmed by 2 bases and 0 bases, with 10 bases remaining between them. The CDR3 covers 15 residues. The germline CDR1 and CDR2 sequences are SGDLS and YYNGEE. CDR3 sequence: CASSVQAPSTDTQYF. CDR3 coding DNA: TGTGCCAGCAGCGTCCAAGCGCCTAGCACAGATACGCAGTATTTT. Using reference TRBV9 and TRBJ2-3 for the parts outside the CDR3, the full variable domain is DSGVTQTPKHLITATGQRVTLRCSPRSGDLSVYWYQQSLDQGLQFLIQYYNGEERAKGNILERFSAQQFPDLHSELNLSSLELGDSALYFCASSVQAPSTDTQYFGPGTRLTVL.

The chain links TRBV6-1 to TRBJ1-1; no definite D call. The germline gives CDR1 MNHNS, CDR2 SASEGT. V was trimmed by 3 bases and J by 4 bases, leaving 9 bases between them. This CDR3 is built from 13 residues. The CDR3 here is CASSDVSGTEAFF. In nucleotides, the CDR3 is TGTGCCAGCAGTGACGTTTCTGGCACTGAAGCTTTCTTT.

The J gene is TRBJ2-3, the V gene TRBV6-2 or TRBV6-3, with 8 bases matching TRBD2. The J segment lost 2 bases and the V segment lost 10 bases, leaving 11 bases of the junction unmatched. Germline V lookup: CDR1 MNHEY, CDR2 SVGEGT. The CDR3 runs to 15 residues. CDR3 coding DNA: TGTGCCACACAGCGGGGGCCGGGGATCACAGATACGCAGTATTTT. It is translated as CATQRGPGITDTQYF.

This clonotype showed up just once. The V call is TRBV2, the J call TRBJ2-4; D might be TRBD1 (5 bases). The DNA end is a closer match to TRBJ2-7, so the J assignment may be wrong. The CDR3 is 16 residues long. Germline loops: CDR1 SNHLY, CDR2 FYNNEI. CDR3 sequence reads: CASSDSLDQKGDEQYF. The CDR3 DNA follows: TGTGCCAGCAGTGACAGTCTGGACCAAAAAGGGGACGAGCAGTACTTC.

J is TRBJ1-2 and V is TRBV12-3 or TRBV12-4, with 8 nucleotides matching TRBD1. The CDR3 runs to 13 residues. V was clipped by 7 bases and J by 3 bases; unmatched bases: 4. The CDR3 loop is CASTGTGDYGYTF. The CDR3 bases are TGTGCCAGCACCGGGACAGGTGACTATGGCTACACCTTC.

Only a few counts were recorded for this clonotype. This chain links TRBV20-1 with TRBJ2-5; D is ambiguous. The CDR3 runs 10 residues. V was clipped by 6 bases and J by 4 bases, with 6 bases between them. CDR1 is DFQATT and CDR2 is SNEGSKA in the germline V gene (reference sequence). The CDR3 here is CSAEIETQYF. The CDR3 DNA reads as TGCAGTGCCGAAATAGAGACCCAGTACTTC.

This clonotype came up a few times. This CDR3 reads CSVGTGTKETQYF. CDR3 DNA: TGCAGCGTTGGGACGGGGACGAAAGAGACCCAGTACTTC. This sequence joins TRBV29-1 and TRBJ2-5; the D call may be TRBD1 or TRBD2 (5 bases each). The CDR3 sequence is 13 residues long. V gave up 4 bases and J gave up 3 bases, with 12 bases separating them. CDR1 and CDR2 (germline): SQVTM, ANQGSEA.

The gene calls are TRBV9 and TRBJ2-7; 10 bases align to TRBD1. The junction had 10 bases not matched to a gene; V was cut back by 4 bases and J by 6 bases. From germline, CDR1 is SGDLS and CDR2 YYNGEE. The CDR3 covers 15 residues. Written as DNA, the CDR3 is TGTGCCAGCAGCACTTACGGGACAGGGGTAGGCGAGCAGTACTTC. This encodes CASSTYGTGVGEQYF.

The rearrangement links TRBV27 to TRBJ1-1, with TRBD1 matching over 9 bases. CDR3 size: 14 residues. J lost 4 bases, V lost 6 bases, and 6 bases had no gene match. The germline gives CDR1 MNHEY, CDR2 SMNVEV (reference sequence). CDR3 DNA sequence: TGTGCCAGCAGACCCGGGACAGGGTTCACTGAAGCTTTCTTT. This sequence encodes CASRPGTGFTEAFF.

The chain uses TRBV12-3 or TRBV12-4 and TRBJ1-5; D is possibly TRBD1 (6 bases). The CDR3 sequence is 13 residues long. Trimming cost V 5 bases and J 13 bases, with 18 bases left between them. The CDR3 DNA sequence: TGTGCCAGCAGTCGCGACAGGTTACCACCTCAGCATTTT. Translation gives CASSRDRLPPQHF.

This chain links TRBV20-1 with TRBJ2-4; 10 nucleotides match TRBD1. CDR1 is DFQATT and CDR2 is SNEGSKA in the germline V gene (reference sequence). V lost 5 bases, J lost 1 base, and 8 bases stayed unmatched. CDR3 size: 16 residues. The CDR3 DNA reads TGCAGTGCTCAGGACAGGGGGTGGTCGGCCAAAAACATTCAGTACTTC. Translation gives CSAQDRGWSAKNIQYF.

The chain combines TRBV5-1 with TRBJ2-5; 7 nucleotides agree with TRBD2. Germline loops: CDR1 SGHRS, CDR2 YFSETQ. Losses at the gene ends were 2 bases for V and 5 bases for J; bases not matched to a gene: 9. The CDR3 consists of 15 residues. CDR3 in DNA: TGCGCCAGCAGCTTCAGGCGGGAGTCATTCGAGACCCAGTACTTC. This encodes CASSFRRESFETQYF.

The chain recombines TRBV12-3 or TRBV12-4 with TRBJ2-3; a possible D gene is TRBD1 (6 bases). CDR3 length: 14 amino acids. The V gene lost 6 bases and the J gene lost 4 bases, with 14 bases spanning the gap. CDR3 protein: CASSPGESADTQYF. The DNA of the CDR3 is TGTGCCAGCAGCCCAGGGGAGAGCGCAGATACGCAGTATTTT.